This record looks at one T cell receptor (beta chain) sequence and its context. Antigen specificity is unknown. This entry is derived from a study of CD8 T cells in Susac syndrome. Findings and limits, study-wide: By the study's own acknowledgment, its TCR sequencing and HLA analysis included relatively few individuals.

CD8+ and CD4+ blood T cells underwent TCR beta sequencing. Reverse transcription of roughly 0.5 to 1 ug RNA was performed with random hexamers. The amplification used immunoSEQ multiplex PCR on TCR beta CDR3; it spanned 54 Vbeta and 13 Jbeta. One entry per CDR3 protein results from TCRdb running MiXCR on the immunoSEQ multiplex PCR reads. The table lists more than 150,000 distinct CDR3 sequences, around 94% of them singletons. This CDR3 contains 15 residues. Germline V lookup: CDR1 DFQATT, CDR2 SNEGSKA (reference sequence). Trimming removed 6 bases from V and 8 bases from J; junction bases left unmatched: 11.

What was sequenced was CD4+ T cells from PBMCs. The sequence was collected from a human donor in good health. The V and J genes are TRBV20-1 and TRBJ2-2, with 11 bases lining up with TRBD2. CDR3 sequence reads: CSARRLAGSQGELFF. The CDR3, as DNA: TGCAGTGCGCGGCGACTAGCGGGGTCACAGGGGGAGCTGTTTTTT.